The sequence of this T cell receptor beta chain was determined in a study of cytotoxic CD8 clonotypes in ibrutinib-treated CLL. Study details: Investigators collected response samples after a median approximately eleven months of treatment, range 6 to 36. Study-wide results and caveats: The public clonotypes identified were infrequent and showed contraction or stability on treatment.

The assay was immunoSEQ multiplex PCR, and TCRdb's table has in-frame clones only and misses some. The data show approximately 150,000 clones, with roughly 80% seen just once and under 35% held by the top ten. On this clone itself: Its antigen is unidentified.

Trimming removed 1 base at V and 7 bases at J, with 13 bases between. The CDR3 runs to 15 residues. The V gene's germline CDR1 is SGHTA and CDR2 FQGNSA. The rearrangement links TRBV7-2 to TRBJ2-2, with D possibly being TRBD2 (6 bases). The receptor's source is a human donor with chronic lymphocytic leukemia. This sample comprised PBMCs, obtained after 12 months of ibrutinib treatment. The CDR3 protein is CASSLVAGSYGELFF. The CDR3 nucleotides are TGTGCCAGCAGCTTAGTGGCGGGATCCTACGGGGAGCTGTTTTTT.